Below, 3 T cell receptor beta chains from the same sample are listed, as sequenced in a study of blood T cells in healthy people across ages (dated by TCRdb to about 2015). The library came from 5' RACE. The listed sequencing device is Illumina HiSeq 2500. A second PCR of roughly 7 to 11 cycles was performed with a sample-barcoded 5' primer and a J-beta primer mix. In-frame beta chains were kept once TCRdb had trimmed the public reads at Q25 with fastp and called clones with MiXCR. Each CDR3 protein gets just one entry, which takes the most common genes and DNA from the rows behind it. This sample is represented by 1.5 million to 2 million distinct CDR3 sequences; 28% of them were singletons. Together, the top ten hold 7.7% of the sample. The sample was blood. Receptor source: a woman aged 30 to 39 in good health.

This clonotype was counted a few times. J is TRBJ2-5 and V is TRBV7-6, with 12 bases fitting TRBD2. The CDR3 spans 16 residues. The germline V gene has CDR1 SGHVS and CDR2 FNYEAQ. The junction had 7 bases not matched to a gene; V was cut back by 5 bases and J by 3 bases. This CDR3 is CASSRRLAGVKETQYF. The DNA for the CDR3 is TGTGCCAGCAGCCGCAGACTAGCGGGGGTGAAAGAGACCCAGTACTTC.

This clonotype was counted at least ten times. The chain combines TRBV12-3 or TRBV12-4 with TRBJ1-2, with a weak D call TRBD1 (6 bases). V lost 3 bases to trimming and J lost 4 bases, with 15 bases between them. This CDR3 has 15 residues. The CDR3 nucleotides are TGTGCCAGCAGTTTTGGGGGGGCGCTTGGCTATGGCTACACCTTC. It encodes CASSFGGALGYGYTF.

The chain uses TRBV19 and TRBJ2-6; the D gene is possibly TRBD2 (6 bases). The germline V and J ends were trimmed by 5 bases and 0 bases, with 8 bases remaining between them. Germline loops: CDR1 LNHDA, CDR2 SQIVND (reference sequence). The CDR3 is made up of 15 amino acids. DNA of the CDR3: TGTGCCAGTAGTGAGGACTACTCTGGGGCCAACGTCCTGACTTTC. Amino acids: CASSEDYSGANVLTF.